This entry concerns a single T cell receptor (beta chain). Indicated time point: persistent/refractory GD, antithyroid drugs over 5 years with positive TRAb. After RNA was extracted from PBMCs, the TCR library was made from it. Investigators prepared the TCR beta libraries by applying iRepertoire HTBI primers and Arm-PCR of CDR3 regions. MiXCR, run by TCRdb on the multiplex PCR reads, gives a single entry per CDR3 protein. Of 400,000 to 500,000 distinct CDR3 sequences listed, less than 25% are singletons. The sample is drawn from a study of regulatory T cells in long-lasting Graves disease. V lost 3 bases, J lost 0 bases, and 5 bases stayed unmatched. Germline V lookup: CDR1 LNHDA, CDR2 SQIVND (reference sequence). The CDR3 totals 15 residues.

The V gene is TRBV19, the J gene TRBJ2-7, with TRBD2 matching over 7 bases. This clonotype was sampled from a female donor with Graves disease. Specimen: peripheral blood mononuclear cells (PBMCs), collected when the disease was refractory, from a patient treated with antithyroid drugs. The CDR3 sequence: CASSMGTTSSYEQYF. CDR3 bases: TGTGCCAGTAGTATGGGGACTACCAGCTCCTACGAGCAGTACTTC. Full variable domain (rest looked up from reference TRBV19 and TRBJ2-7): DGGITQSPKYLFRKEGQNVTLSCEQNLNHDAMYWYRQDPGQGLRLIYYSQIVNDFQKGDIAEGYSVSREKKESFPLTVTSAQKNPTAFYLCASSMGTTSSYEQYFGPGTRLTVT.